This entry lists 9 T cell receptor beta chains sequenced from one sample in a study of T cells after yellow fever vaccination. One entry per CDR3 protein, called by TCRdb with MiXCR from the 5' RACE reads. Of hundreds of thousands of distinct CDR3 sequences listed, roughly 3.5% are singletons. Sequenced here: PBMCs, sampled on the day of the yellow fever booster vaccination. These receptors were taken from a man between 18 and 29 years old who received the YFV17D yellow fever vaccine.

Only a few counts were recorded for this clonotype. The DNA for the CDR3 is TGTGCCAGCTCACGGCGAGGGGGACAGTTAAATTCACCCCTCCACTTT. Translated: CASSRRGGQLNSPLHF. The chain employs TRBV18 and TRBJ1-6, with TRBD1 matching 7 bases. V was clipped by 4 bases and J by 7 bases; unmatched bases: 10. CDR1 and CDR2 from the germline V gene are KGHSH and LQKENI. The CDR3 sequence is 16 residues long.

There are a few counts of this clonotype. CDR3 in amino acids: CASSYSPQTNYGYTF. As DNA, the CDR3 is TGTGCCAGCAGTTACTCGCCGCAGACCAACTATGGCTACACCTTC. This chain joins TRBV6-5 and TRBJ1-2; D gene uncertain. CDR1 and CDR2 from the germline V gene are MNHEY and SVGAGI. CDR3 length equals 15 residues. Trimming cost V 0 bases and J 2 bases, with 10 bases left between them.

As concerns this clonotype: A read error is possible here, since a much larger clone lies one base away. This chain connects TRBV12-3 or TRBV12-4 to TRBJ1-1, with 10 bases that match TRBD1. CDR3 length: 14 amino acids. V shed 7 bases and J 4 bases; nucleotides not matched to a gene: 6. The CDR3 sequence: CASTLGDRGTEAFF. For the CDR3, the DNA is TGTGCCAGCACTTTGGGGGACAGGGGCACTGAAGCTTTCTTT.

This sequence joins TRBV5-1 and TRBJ2-5, with D tentatively TRBD1 or TRBD2 (5 bases each). Trimming removed 0 bases at V and 8 bases at J, with 14 bases between. CDR1 is SGHRS, CDR2 YFSETQ, per germline. The CDR3 runs 14 residues. CDR3 loop: CASSLGDKGSTQYF. In DNA, the CDR3 is TGCGCCAGCAGCTTGGGCGACAAGGGGAGTACCCAGTACTTC.

The rearrangement joins TRBV7-2 to TRBJ2-3, with D possibly being TRBD1 (5 bases). CDR1 is SGHTA and CDR2 is FQGNSA in the germline V gene. Trimming left V 3 bases short and J 4 bases short, with 17 bases between. The length of the CDR3 is 16 residues. The CDR3 loop reads CASSFVSGYWADTQYF. The CDR3, as DNA: TGTGCCAGCAGCTTCGTATCAGGGTATTGGGCAGATACGCAGTATTTT. Combining the CDR3 with reference TRBV7-2 and TRBJ2-3 gives the whole variable domain GAGVSQSPSNKVTEKGKDVELRCDPISGHTALYWYRQSLGQGLEFLIYFQGNSAPDKSGLPSDRFSAERTGGSVSTLTIQRTQQEDSAVYLCASSFVSGYWADTQYFGPGTRLTVL.

This clonotype was seen ten or more times. The gene calls are TRBV12-3 or TRBV12-4 and TRBJ2-5, with D maybe TRBD2 (7 bases). Trimming left V 3 bases short and J 5 bases short, with 16 bases between. CDR3 length equals 15 residues. CDR3: CASSFASGGGETQYF. The CDR3 DNA reads as TGTGCCAGCAGTTTCGCCTCGGGGGGCGGGGAGACCCAGTACTTC.

There are many counts of this clonotype. This rearrangement joins TRBV7-2 to TRBJ2-3, with TRBD2 identical over 8 bases. Germline V gene lookup returns CDR1 SGHTA and CDR2 FQGNSA. The ends lost 5 bases at V and 5 bases at J; junction bases unmatched: 9. This CDR3 comprises 15 residues. Here the CDR3 reads CASSVVGTRIDTQYF. The CDR3 nucleotides read TGTGCCAGCAGCGTAGTGGGGACTAGAATAGATACGCAGTATTTT.

The genes are TRBV5-1 and TRBJ2-6; D not resolved. The CDR3 sequence is 16 residues long. Germline V gene sequence: CDR1 SGHRS, CDR2 YFSETQ. The ends were cut back, 4 bases at V and 1 base at J, with 12 bases in the middle. CDR3 DNA: TGCGCCAGCAGCGGGGTCCACAGTTCTGGGGCCAACGTCCTGACTTTC. Its protein product is CASSGVHSSGANVLTF.

The J gene is TRBJ2-7, the V gene TRBV7-2; TRBD2 aligns across 8 bases. The CDR3 is 13 residues long. Germline CDR1 is SGHTA and CDR2 is FQGNSA. J was trimmed by 0 bases and V by 6 bases; bases with no gene match: 1. Written as DNA, the CDR3 is TGTGCCAGCAGGGGGACTAGCTCCTACGAGCAGTACTTC. Protein product: CASRGTSSYEQYF.